The sequence of this T cell receptor (beta chain) was determined in a study of cytomegalovirus exposure and HLA in healthy donors. With regard to this clone: Its matching antigen is unknown.

CDR3 length: 16 residues. The V gene end was trimmed by 6 bases and the J gene end by 8 bases; junction bases not matched to a gene: 12. Germline V CDR1 and CDR2: SEHNR, FQNEAQ (reference sequence). General observations from the study: DRB1 showed the most TCR associations and HLA-C the fewest in a later analysis, as rates varied by HLA locus. The classifier reportedly diagnosed cytomegalovirus status with high specificity and sensitivity.

Both 60 Vbeta primers and 13 Jbeta primers went into the PCR. Profiling relied on immunoSEQ multiplex PCR, and the TCRdb table lists in-frame clones only, not all of them. Here the sample spans approximately 290,000 clones, roughly 80% being singletons. Sequenced material: PBMCs. The clonotype comes from a girl aged 2-9 years in good health and CMV-seronegative. The chain couples TRBV7-9 to TRBJ2-1, with 11 bases aligning to TRBD2. DNA for the CDR3: TGTGCCAGCAGTTATTTAGCGGGAGGGCTCGGCTATGAGCAGTTCTTC. This codes for CASSYLAGGLGYEQFF.